This T cell receptor (beta chain) emerged from a study of blood T cells in healthy people across ages. The people who gave samples were healthy Caucasians from Russia, aged roughly 6 to 90. Together with a sample-barcoded 5' primer, a J-beta primer mix was included in a second PCR lasting about 6 to 11 cycles. Template switching added a 12-random-nucleotide identifier to every cDNA molecule. TCRdb analysed the 5' RACE reads with MiXCR anew, one entry per CDR3 protein. The sample has roughly 720,000 distinct CDR3 sequences, about 55% seen once. The CDR3 spans 14 residues. Per the germline V gene, CDR1 is SGHRS and CDR2 is YFSETQ. Trimming removed 7 bases from V and 1 base from J; junction bases left unmatched: 6.

The receptor comes from a man of 80 years or more in good health. V is TRBV5-1 and J is TRBJ2-7, with TRBD1 matching 9 bases. The sequenced sample consisted of blood. CDR3 region: CASGRDRASYEQYF. DNA of the CDR3: TGCGCCAGCGGTCGGGACAGGGCATCCTACGAGCAGTACTTC.